These 9 T cell receptor beta chains share one sample of origin, sequenced in a study of blood T cells in healthy people across ages (dated by TCRdb to about 2015). The library was made by 5' RACE. The reads were generated on an Illumina HiSeq 2500. A second PCR of about 7 to 12 cycles was performed with a sample-barcoded 5' primer and a J-beta primer mix. TCRdb reanalyzed the raw reads on its own, using fastp at Q25 for trimming and MiXCR for clone calling, and kept in-frame beta chains. Entries are consolidated by CDR3 protein sequence, retaining the most common genes and DNA. Here the sample has about 1,500,000 distinct CDR3 sequences; approximately 42% occur a single time. The ten largest clones capture roughly 7.9% of the sample. The specimen sequenced was blood. Source of these receptors: a woman aged 18-29 years in good health.

This clonotype was detected a few times. The rearrangement joins TRBV4-1 to TRBJ1-5, with D unresolved. The length of the CDR3 is 15 residues. In germline, CDR1 is MGHRA, CDR2 YSYEKL. Trimming removed 3 bases from V and 0 bases from J, with 9 bases in between. This chain's CDR3 is CASSQPDGSNQPQHF. CDR3 DNA sequence: TGCGCCAGCAGCCAGCCGGACGGTAGCAATCAGCCCCAGCATTTT.

In this sample, this clonotype turned up a few times. The V gene is TRBV7-8, the J gene TRBJ2-4; D might be TRBD2 (7 bases). Trimming removed 4 bases from V and 7 bases from J, with 14 bases in between. Germline CDR1 SGHVS, CDR2 FQNEAQ. The CDR3 is 14 residues long. CDR3 in DNA: TGTGCCAGCAGCTCTCCGGGGGGCGGGAACATTCAGTACTTC. Its protein product is CASSSPGGGNIQYF.

This clonotype has more than one count but fewer than ten. This rearrangement joins TRBV27 to TRBJ2-7, with D tentatively TRBD2 (6 bases). This CDR3 has 17 residues. Germline CDR1 reads MNHEY; CDR2 reads SMNVEV (reference sequence). Trimming cost V 0 bases and J 3 bases, with 18 bases left between them. This chain's CDR3 is CASSLSGVLARGYEQYF. The CDR3 nucleotides are TGTGCCAGCAGTTTATCCGGAGTTCTAGCGAGGGGCTACGAGCAGTACTTC.

A remark on this clonotype: A read error may produce the germline difference seen at one junction end. This rearrangement joins TRBV4-1 to TRBJ2-5; D gene uncertain. The J call may be wrong; the DNA end is better matched by TRBJ2-7. This CDR3 has 14 amino acids. The germline CDR1 and CDR2 sequences are MGHRA and YSYEKL. The CDR3 DNA reads as TGTGCCAGCAGCCAAGAATGGCTGGGCTACGAGCAGTACTTC. It yields the protein CASSQEWLGYEQYF.

The gene calls are TRBV6-5 and TRBJ1-1; D gene uncertain. Trimming took 2 bases from V and 0 from J, leaving 13 bases between them. Germline CDR1 MNHEY, CDR2 SVGAGI. CDR3 size: 16 residues. The CDR3 sequence is CASSYSRETMNTEAFF. Here the CDR3 DNA reads TGTGCCAGCAGTTACAGCCGTGAAACCATGAACACTGAAGCTTTCTTT.

V is TRBV6-1 and J is TRBJ2-6; the D is unclear. The V gene lost 8 bases and the J gene lost 0 bases, with 20 bases spanning the gap. The CDR3 is 18 residues long. From germline, CDR1 is MNHNS and CDR2 SASEGT. DNA for the CDR3: TGTGCCAGCCTTAGGGCAACGTCAACAGCCTCTGGGGCCAACGTCCTGACTTTC. Protein product: CASLRATSTASGANVLTF.

This clonotype has just a few counts. This chain uses TRBV2 with TRBJ2-3, with a tentative D call TRBD1 (7 bases). The germline V gene encodes CDR1 SNHLY and CDR2 FYNNEI. The CDR3 extends over 14 amino acids. Trimming stripped 8 bases from V and 3 bases from J, with 15 bases between. The chain's CDR3 is CASGRDSLTDTQYF. Here the CDR3 DNA reads TGTGCCAGCGGGCGGGACAGTTTGACAGATACGCAGTATTTT.

The CDR3 region is CASSYPWSPIEQFF. Written as DNA, the CDR3 is TGTGCCAGCAGCTACCCGTGGAGCCCAATTGAGCAGTTCTTC. The genes are TRBV11-2 and TRBJ2-1; D is unclear. Germline CDR1 reads SGHAT; CDR2 reads FQNNGV. Trimming took 4 bases from V and 9 from J, leaving 16 bases between them. CDR3 size: 14 residues.

The rearrangement links TRBV20-1 to TRBJ2-1, with TRBD1 matching over 9 bases. Germline CDR1 reads DFQATT; CDR2 reads SNEGSKA (reference sequence). The junction had 11 bases not matched to a gene; V was cut back by 6 bases and J by 5 bases. CDR3 length equals 15 residues. As DNA, the CDR3 is TGCAGTGCAAAGGACCGGGACAGGGACAACAATGAGCAGTTCTTC. Translating gives CSAKDRDRDNNEQFF.